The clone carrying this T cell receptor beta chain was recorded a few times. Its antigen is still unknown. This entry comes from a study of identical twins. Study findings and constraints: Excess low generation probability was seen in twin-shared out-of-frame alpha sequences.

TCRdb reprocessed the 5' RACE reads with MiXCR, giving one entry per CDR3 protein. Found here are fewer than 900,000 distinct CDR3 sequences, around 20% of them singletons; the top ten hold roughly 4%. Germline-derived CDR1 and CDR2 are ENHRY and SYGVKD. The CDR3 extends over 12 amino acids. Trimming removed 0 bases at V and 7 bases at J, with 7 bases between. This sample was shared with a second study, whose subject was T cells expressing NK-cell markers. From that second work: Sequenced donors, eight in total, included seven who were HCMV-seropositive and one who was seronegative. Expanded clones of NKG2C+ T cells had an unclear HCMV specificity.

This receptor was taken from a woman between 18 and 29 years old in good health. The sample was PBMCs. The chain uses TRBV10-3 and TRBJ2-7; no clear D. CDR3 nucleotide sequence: TGTGCCATCAGTGAGTCGGGGTGGGAGCAGTACTTC. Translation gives CAISESGWEQYF.